The 29 T cell receptor beta chains presented below share a single source sample, sequenced in a study of blood T cell repertoires in COVID-19. Generated by immunoSEQ multiplex PCR, the TCRdb table keeps only in-frame clones and is missing some. Seen here are about 68,000 clones, approximately 80% observed once, and the top ten hold over 40%. The material sequenced was peripheral blood. The source of these receptors is a man at least 80 years old with acute or convalescent COVID-19.

The V and J genes are TRBV18 and TRBJ1-1; TRBD1 agrees at 8 bases. Germline loops: CDR1 KGHSH, CDR2 LQKENI. V trimming: 1 base; J trimming: 0 bases; junction bases outside the gene matches: 10. CDR3 length: 18 residues. For the CDR3, the DNA is TGTGCCAGCTCACCACGAAGGGGACAGGCCGCAATGAACACTGAAGCTTTCTTT. Translation gives CASSPRRGQAAMNTEAFF.

The chain recombines TRBV5-1 with TRBJ2-2, with a weak D call TRBD2 (6 bases). Germline CDR1 SGHRS, CDR2 YFSETQ. This CDR3 region has 15 residues. V was cut by 0 bases and J by 4 bases, with 10 bases left in between. CDR3 sequence: CASSLVGEVTGELFF. The CDR3 coding sequence is TGCGCCAGCAGCTTGGTAGGGGAGGTCACCGGGGAGCTGTTTTTT.

V and J are TRBV10-3 and TRBJ2-7, with 16 bases that match TRBD2. This CDR3 spans 17 amino acids. Germline trimming cut 0 bases from V and 6 bases from J; bases unmatched to any gene: 5. Germline CDR1 and CDR2: ENHRY and SYGVKD. CDR3 DNA: TGTGCCATCAGTGAGTCGGGACTAGCGGGAGGGCCCAGCGAGCAGTACTTC. It encodes CAISESGLAGGPSEQYF.

This clone was observed once. V and J are TRBV25-1 and TRBJ2-3; 7 bases line up with TRBD1. V dropped 4 bases and J dropped 2; count of bases not matched to a gene: 12. This CDR3 has 17 residues. Germline CDR1 MGHDK, CDR2 SYGVNS. CDR3 DNA: TGTGCCAGCAGTGCCTCTCCGGGACAGCAATCCACAGATACGCAGTATTTT. Translating it yields CASSASPGQQSTDTQYF.

The chain carries TRBV6-5 and TRBJ1-5; D is possibly TRBD1 (6 bases). The V and J ends lost 5 bases and 1 base respectively, with 9 bases between them. The CDR3 runs to 14 residues. Per germline, CDR1 MNHEY and CDR2 SVGAGI. The CDR3 sequence is CASSPGQSNQPQHF. The CDR3 DNA reads as TGTGCCAGCAGTCCCGGACAGAGCAATCAGCCCCAGCATTTT.

The rearrangement joins TRBV7-2 to TRBJ1-1; possible D gene TRBD1, 6 bases. The germline V and J ends were trimmed by 7 bases and 4 bases, with 13 bases remaining between them. This CDR3 spans 13 amino acids. Per the germline V gene, CDR1 is SGHTA and CDR2 is FQGNSA. CDR3: CASNPTGFTEAFF. The CDR3 DNA follows: TGTGCCAGCAACCCGACAGGTTTCACTGAAGCTTTCTTT. The whole variable domain, remainder taken from reference TRBV7-2 and TRBJ1-1, is GAGVSQSPSNKVTEKGKDVELRCDPISGHTALYWYRQSLGQGLEFLIYFQGNSAPDKSGLPSDRFSAERTGGSVSTLTIQRTQQEDSAVYLCASNPTGFTEAFFGQGTRLTVV.

This sequence joins TRBV18 and TRBJ1-5; TRBD1 is a possible D gene (6 bases). The CDR3 spans 14 residues. The V gene's germline CDR1 is KGHSH and CDR2 LQKENI. Deletions cut 5 bases from V and 3 bases from J, with 11 bases between. The CDR3 bases are TGTGCCAGCTCAGGAAACAGGGCCAATCAGCCCCAGCATTTT. Its translation is CASSGNRANQPQHF.

The genes are TRBV4-3 and TRBJ2-5; D may be TRBD2 (6 bases). CDR1 and CDR2 (germline): LGHNA, YSLEER. The V gene lost 1 base and the J gene lost 4 bases, with 16 bases spanning the gap. The CDR3 consists of 16 residues. The CDR3 loop reads CASSQGLSGRIETQYF. The CDR3 DNA is TGCGCCAGCAGCCAAGGTCTTTCCGGGAGAATAGAGACCCAGTACTTC.

CDR3 in amino acids: CATSPDRDNYGYTF. Written as DNA, the CDR3 is TGTGCCACCAGCCCAGACAGGGATAACTATGGCTACACCTTC. The chain has TRBV15 and TRBJ1-2; 7 bases align to TRBD1. The CDR3 spans 14 residues. Germline CDR1 and CDR2: LNHNV and YYDKDF (reference sequence). V shed 5 bases, J shed 1 base, and the junction held 4 bases outside the gene matches.

This chain connects TRBV3-1 (or the pseudogene TRBV3-2) to TRBJ1-1, with a tentative D call TRBD1 (5 bases). The CDR3 totals 14 residues. Trimming took off 0 bases at V and 3 bases at J, with 8 bases between the two ends. Germline V gene lookup returns CDR1 LGHDT and CDR2 YNNKEL (reference sequence). Here the CDR3 DNA reads TGTGCCAGCAGCCAAGATTCAGGGCACACTGAAGCTTTCTTT. The encoded protein is CASSQDSGHTEAFF.

The chain carries TRBV21-1 and TRBJ1-1; the D call in the table, TRBD1, was not verified against the DNA. TRBV21-1 counts as a pseudogene. The CDR3 is made up of 17 amino acids. The CDR3 region has the DNA TGTGCCAGCAACCCACACCAGGGGCTACTGGAGGACACTGAAGCTTTCTTT. Translating it yields CASNPHQGLLEDTEAFF.

J is TRBJ2-1 and V is TRBV24-1; maybe TRBD2 (7 bases). This CDR3 comprises 11 residues. The V gene's germline CDR1 is KGHDR and CDR2 SFDVKD. The ends were cut back, 3 bases at V and 14 bases at J, with 10 bases in the middle. The chain's CDR3 is CATSDTGREFF. CDR3 DNA sequence: TGTGCCACCAGTGATACAGGGAGGGAGTTCTTC.

This chain uses TRBV28 with TRBJ1-5; 8 bases are shared with TRBD1. This CDR3 region has 18 residues. CDR1 MDHEN and CDR2 SYDVKM come from the germline V gene. With 6 bases clipped from V and 0 bases from J, the junction kept 13 bases outside the gene matches. CDR3 residues: CASSSRGTGVLSNQPQHF. In nucleotides, the CDR3 is TGTGCCAGCAGCTCGCGCGGGACAGGCGTTCTTAGCAATCAGCCCCAGCATTTT.

This sequence joins TRBV2 and TRBJ2-1; the D is unclear. Per germline, CDR1 SNHLY and CDR2 FYNNEI. V lost 3 bases and J 6 bases, leaving 18 bases between the germline ends. The CDR3 has 16 amino acids. CDR3 residues: CASSDILINLGNEQFF. DNA of the CDR3: TGTGCCAGCAGTGATATTCTTATCAACCTCGGCAATGAGCAGTTCTTC.

This CDR3 is CASSQGLAANTDTQYF. The CDR3 nucleotides read TGTGCCAGCAGCCAAGGACTAGCGGCTAACACAGATACGCAGTATTTT. V gene TRBV3-1 (or the pseudogene TRBV3-2) combines with J gene TRBJ2-3; 9 nucleotides agree with TRBD2. Germline V gene lookup returns CDR1 LGHDT and CDR2 YNNKEL (reference sequence). J gave up 2 bases and V 1 base, and 4 bases lay outside the gene matches. The CDR3 loop spans 16 amino acids.

This rearrangement joins TRBV5-1 to TRBJ2-3, with 9 bases that match TRBD2. Germline V gene sequence: CDR1 SGHRS, CDR2 YFSETQ. The CDR3 contains 17 residues. The J segment lost 2 bases and the V segment lost 0 bases, leaving 7 bases of the junction unmatched. CDR3: CASSLVASGDLTDTQYF. In DNA, the CDR3 is TGCGCCAGCAGCTTGGTGGCTAGCGGGGACCTCACAGATACGCAGTATTTT.

The chain uses TRBV6-2 or TRBV6-3 and TRBJ1-5; perhaps TRBD1 as D (5 bases). CDR1 and CDR2 from the germline V gene are MNHEY and SVGEGT. V lost 0 bases to trimming and J lost 0 bases, with 12 bases between them. The length of the CDR3 is 17 residues. CDR3 bases: TGTGCCAGCAGTTACTCGGCAGGGCGGAGTAGCAATCAGCCCCAGCATTTT. Residues: CASSYSAGRSSNQPQHF.

This clone was picked up a small number of times. The chain links TRBV4-2 to TRBJ1-2, with 9 nucleotides matching TRBD1. The CDR3 runs to 15 residues. CDR1 LGHNA and CDR2 YNFKEQ come from the germline V gene. After removal of 4 bases from V and 8 bases from J, the junction contained 11 bases not matched to a gene. CDR3 sequence: CASSPQPDRGDGYTF. CDR3 nucleotide sequence: TGTGCCAGCAGCCCACAACCGGACAGGGGTGACGGCTACACCTTC.

This chain joins TRBV6-5 and TRBJ1-6; 10 nucleotides line up with TRBD1. Germline V CDR1 and CDR2: MNHEY, SVGAGI. V shed 2 bases and J 13 bases; nucleotides not matched to a gene: 8. The CDR3 totals 15 residues. CDR3 residues: CASSYTRQGASPLHF. The CDR3 bases are TGTGCCAGCAGTTACACTAGACAGGGGGCTAGTCCCCTCCACTTT.

The DNA of the CDR3 is TGTGCCAGCAGCTTGATGTCTAACAATTCACCCCTCCACTTT. Translated, it gives CASSLMSNNSPLHF. The chain employs TRBV5-6 and TRBJ1-6; D gene uncertain. Germline CDR1 is SGHDT and CDR2 is YYEEEE. V was clipped by 1 base and J by 7 bases, with 9 bases between them. The CDR3 covers 14 residues.

The chain carries TRBV18 and TRBJ2-3, with TRBD2 as a possible D gene (5 bases). The germline V gene has CDR1 KGHSH and CDR2 LQKENI. There are 15 residues in the CDR3. The germline V and J ends were trimmed by 4 bases and 2 bases, with 13 bases remaining between them. The CDR3 DNA sequence: TGTGCCAGCTCACGGCAAGACGGGAACACAGATACGCAGTATTTT. Protein: CASSRQDGNTDTQYF.

The V gene is TRBV28, the J gene TRBJ1-2, with 9 bases matching TRBD1. Per germline, CDR1 MDHEN and CDR2 SYDVKM. V shed 4 bases and J 7 bases; nucleotides not matched to a gene: 10. This CDR3 contains 15 residues. CDR3 protein: CASSSPGQGFFGYTF. The CDR3 coding sequence is TGTGCCAGCAGTTCCCCGGGACAGGGTTTTTTTGGCTACACCTTC.

V is TRBV6-6 and J is TRBJ1-1; TRBD1 agrees at 8 bases. The germline V gene has CDR1 MNHNY and CDR2 SVGAGI (reference sequence). The junction had 0 bases not matched to a gene; V was cut back by 5 bases and J by 1 base. The CDR3 is made up of 13 amino acids. The CDR3, as DNA: TGTGCCAGCAGTGGACAGGGGAACACTGAAGCTTTCTTT. Its translation is CASSGQGNTEAFF.

The J gene is TRBJ2-7, the V gene TRBV27, with TRBD2 as a possible D gene (5 bases). Germline CDR1 MNHEY, CDR2 SMNVEV (reference sequence). The CDR3 length is 15 residues. Trimming left V 5 bases short and J 4 bases short, with 18 bases between. In DNA form, the CDR3 reads TGTGCCAGCAGTAGAGGGCTGGGCGGTCAGTACGAGCAGTACTTC. Its protein is CASSRGLGGQYEQYF.

The J gene is TRBJ2-1, the V gene TRBV10-3; 9 bases line up with TRBD1. The CDR3 length is 17 residues. Germline V gene data show CDR1 as ENHRY and CDR2 as SYGVKD. V was pared by 0 bases and J by 6 bases, with 9 bases of the junction left unmatched. CDR3 nucleotides: TGTGCCATCAGTGAGTCTATGCCGGGACAGGGTAGCAATGAGCAGTTCTTC. Translation: CAISESMPGQGSNEQFF.

V and J are TRBV7-2 and TRBJ1-5; no clear D gene. Trimming took 2 bases from V and 3 from J, leaving 11 bases between them. Germline V CDR1 and CDR2: SGHTA, FQGNSA. The CDR3 loop spans 15 amino acids. The CDR3 spells CASSLSGASNQPQHF. The CDR3 DNA reads TGTGCCAGCAGCTTATCAGGCGCGTCCAATCAGCCCCAGCATTTT.

The chain links TRBV28 to TRBJ2-1; no firm D call. The germline V and J ends were trimmed by 3 bases and 3 bases, with 9 bases remaining between them. This CDR3 region has 14 residues. Germline CDR1 MDHEN, CDR2 SYDVKM. The CDR3 region is CASSFLASYNEQFF. In DNA form, the CDR3 reads TGTGCCAGCAGTTTTTTGGCAAGCTACAATGAGCAGTTCTTC.

The chain recombines TRBV28 with TRBJ2-7; a possible D gene is TRBD2 (5 bases). The CDR3 has 11 residues. V was shortened by 5 bases and J by 10 bases, with 12 bases between the two germline ends. Germline V gene sequence: CDR1 MDHEN, CDR2 SYDVKM. CDR3 sequence: CASSLWTEQYF. Written as DNA, the CDR3 is TGTGCCAGCAGTCTGTGGACTGAACAGTACTTC.

The chain has TRBV5-4 and TRBJ2-1; 7 nucleotides align to TRBD2. In germline, CDR1 is SGHNT, CDR2 YYREEE (reference sequence). Germline trimming cut 2 bases from V and 3 bases from J; bases unmatched to any gene: 5. The CDR3 consists of 15 residues. The CDR3 loop reads CASSLPLADYNEQFF. As DNA, the CDR3 is TGTGCCAGCAGCTTACCCCTAGCGGACTACAATGAGCAGTTCTTC. Together with reference TRBV5-4 and TRBJ2-1, the CDR3 gives the full variable domain: ETGVTQSPTHLIKTRGQQVTLRCSSQSGHNTVSWYQQALGQGPQFIFQYYREEENGRGNFPPRFSGLQFPNYSSELNVNALELDDSALYLCASSLPLADYNEQFFGPGTRLTVL.